Listed below are T cell receptor beta chains from one sample, sequenced in a study of T cells in Graves' hyperthyroidism and ophthalmopathy. TCRdb recomputed calls from the multiplex PCR reads with MiXCR, one row per CDR3 protein. The sample records around 430,000 distinct CDR3 sequences, 15% being singletons. The sample comprised blood. All receptors come from a woman aged 25 to 45 with Graves' hyperthyroidism. Each CDR3 is given with its conserved first and last residue. D genes are given only for firm matches. Size is stated for part of the rows, as once, few or many counts, or as a class when the clone is expanded.

j_gene	d_gene	v_gene	abundance	CDR3nt	CDR3aa
TRBJ2-3	TRBD2	TRBV20-1	.	TGCAGTGCCCCCAATAGCGGGAAAGAGAGGACGCAGTATTTT	CSAPNSGKERTQYF
TRBJ2-2	.	TRBV28	.	TGTGCCAGCAGTTCTGAGAACACCGGGGAGCTGTTTTTT	CASSSENTGELFF
TRBJ1-1	TRBD1	TRBV12-3/TRBV12-4	many	TGTGCCAGCAGATACAACACCGGACAGGGGGCCGAAGCTTTCTTT	CASRYNTGQGAEAFF
TRBJ1-2	.	TRBV5-1	many	TGCGCCAGCAGACAAGACGACTATGGCTACACCTTC	CASRQDDYGYTF
TRBJ2-1	TRBD2	TRBV11-2	many	TGTGCCAGCAGCTTAACTAGCGGGTACCCCTGGGATGAGCAGTTCTTC	CASSLTSGYPWDEQFF
TRBJ1-2	TRBD1	TRBV5-5	few	TGTGCCAGCAGCTTGGACAGGGGGCGGAACTATGGCTACACCTTC	CASSLDRGRNYGYTF
TRBJ2-5	.	TRBV27	.	TGTGCCAGCAGCCCTAGGAGGGGGTATCAAGAGACCCAGTACTTC	CASSPRRGYQETQYF
TRBJ2-2	TRBD2	TRBV7-9	.	TGTGCCAGCAGCCCCACTCTAGCGGGAGGGCCGAACACCGGGGAGCTGTTTTTT	CASSPTLAGGPNTGELFF
TRBJ1-6	.	TRBV25-1	many	TGTGCCAGCAGTGCCGGAAGACAGCTGAGCTCCTATAATTCACCCCTCCACTTT	CASSAGRQLSSYNSPLHF
TRBJ2-5	TRBD1	TRBV7-9	many	TGTGCCAGCAGCACCTTGACAGGGGCCCAAGAGACCCAGTACTTC	CASSTLTGAQETQYF
TRBJ2-2	TRBD1	TRBV24-1	few	TGTGCCACCAGTGAACCCGGGACAGGGAACACCGGGGAGCTGTTTTTT	CATSEPGTGNTGELFF
TRBJ2-1	TRBD2	TRBV4-1	few	TGCGCCAGCAGCCCAGGGACTAGCAGACTGGGTGAGCAGTTCTTC	CASSPGTSRLGEQFF
TRBJ2-1	.	TRBV25-1	.	TGTGCCAGCAGCGAACCGAGAGTCAGCAATGAGCAGTTCTTC	CASSEPRVSNEQFF
TRBJ2-1	.	TRBV28	many	TGTGCCAGCAGCACTGAGACTTACAATGAGCAGTTCTTC	CASSTETYNEQFF
TRBJ2-3	TRBD1	TRBV29-1	.	TGCAGCGTTGAGGGGGGGACAGGGGGGAGAGGGGATACGCAGTATTTT	CSVEGGTGGRGDTQYF
TRBJ2-1	.	TRBV9	.	TGTGCCAGCAGCGTGAAGGACAATGAGCAGTTCTTC	CASSVKDNEQFF
TRBJ2-7	TRBD2	TRBV7-2	few	TGTGCCAGCAGCTTAAAGGCGGGACTAGCGGGACCGATCTACGAGCAGTACTTC	CASSLKAGLAGPIYEQYF
TRBJ2-7	.	TRBV5-5	.	TGTGCCAGCAGCCCCACGCCAGGCTCCTACGAGCAGTACTTC	CASSPTPGSYEQYF
TRBJ1-2	.	TRBV5-4	once	TGTGCCAGCAGCCGGCGCGACGGGCGTTTCGGCTACACCTTC	CASSRRDGRFGYTF
TRBJ2-1	.	TRBV12-3/TRBV12-4	few	TGTGCCAGCAGCTACAGATCACCTGCCTACAATGAGCAGTTCTTC	CASSYRSPAYNEQFF
TRBJ2-7	.	TRBV19	.	TGTGCCAGTAGTATAGTGGGGGATCCCTACGAGCAGTACTTC	CASSIVGDPYEQYF
TRBJ2-1	TRBD2	TRBV5-4	.	TGTGCCAGCAGCTCTTTATTTAGCGGGAGGAACAATGAGCAGTTCTTC	CASSSLFSGRNNEQFF
TRBJ2-1	TRBD2	TRBV20-1	few	TGCAGTGCTAGGGAATGGACTAGCGGGAGGAACTACAATGAGCAGTTCTTC	CSAREWTSGRNYNEQFF
TRBJ2-3	.	TRBV20-1	many	TGCAGTGCTCCCCTAGATGGGAGCACAGATACGCAGTATTTT	CSAPLDGSTDTQYF
TRBJ1-5	.	TRBV6-4	.	TGTGCCAGCAAGAACAGGGGCAATCAGCCCCAGCATTTT	CASKNRGNQPQHF
TRBJ2-7	.	TRBV7-6	.	TGTGCCAGCAGCTTAGCAGGCAGGCCCTACGAGCAGTACTTC	CASSLAGRPYEQYF
TRBJ2-7	TRBD2	TRBV7-6	few	TGTGCCAGCAGCTCACGACTAGCGGGAGACTACGAGCAGTACTTC	CASSSRLAGDYEQYF
TRBJ2-5	TRBD1	TRBV18	.	TGTGCCAGCTCAACCCGACAGGGAAACGAGGAGACCCAGTACTTC	CASSTRQGNEETQYF
TRBJ1-5	.	TRBV28	once	TGTGCCAGCACTCCCGGGGCGGGGGGGGGCAATCAGCCCCAGCATTTT	CASTPGAGGGNQPQHF
TRBJ2-7	.	TRBV19	.	TGTGCCAGTAGTATTCGTCGGGAGAGCTCCTACGAGCAGTACTTC	CASSIRRESSYEQYF
TRBJ1-5	TRBD1	TRBV28	many	TGTGCCAGCAGTGGCCCCCCCCGGGACAGGGGCGACAATCAGCCCCAGCATTTT	CASSGPPRDRGDNQPQHF
TRBJ2-1	.	TRBV27	many	TGTGCCAGCAGCCGTTATTGGGTGGAGGGGAGCCCCTACAATGAGCAGTTCTTC	CASSRYWVEGSPYNEQFF
TRBJ2-3	TRBD2	TRBV7-9	many	TGTGCCAGCAGCCCGACTAGCGTCCGCACAGATACGCAGTATTTT	CASSPTSVRTDTQYF